This T cell receptor beta chain emerged from a study of CD8+ T cells in alopecia areata. Study-level findings and limits: Scalp lesions, especially in alopecia totalis/universalis, had higher clonality than normal scalp.

For this clone: Its antigen is still unknown.

The sequencing template was cDNA reverse transcribed from extracted RNA. Method: immunoSEQ multiplex PCR; TCRdb's copy keeps in-frame clones and lacks some. The data show 120,000 or so clones, approximately 53% seen once. V lost 0 bases, J lost 8 bases, and 14 bases lay in between. The CDR3 runs to 15 residues. The germline V gene encodes CDR1 ENHRY and CDR2 SYGVKD. The source of this sequence is a human donor with alopecia areata. V usage is TRBV10-3 and J usage is TRBJ2-4; D is possibly TRBD2 (6 bases). The input for sequencing was CD4+ T cells sorted from blood, taken at week 0. The DNA of the CDR3 is TGTGCCATCAGTGAGTCAGCTAGTGGAGGGGACATTCAGTACTTC. This translates into CAISESASGGDIQYF.